This T cell receptor (beta chain) stems from a study of response to subunit inactivated influenza vaccine. Whole-study results and caveats: Few additional T cells are recruited per seasonal influenza vaccination, authors suggested.

The CDR3 has 14 amino acids. CDR1 SGHDT and CDR2 YYEEEE come from the germline V gene. V trimming: 3 bases; J trimming: 2 bases; junction bases outside the gene matches: 2. Only a few counts were recorded for this clonotype. Its cognate antigen is unknown. A single record per CDR3 protein comes from TCRdb applying MiXCR to the RT-PCR reads. The sample records about 190,000 distinct CDR3 sequences, approximately 15% being singletons. This sequence joins TRBV5-6 and TRBJ1-2; 9 bases align to TRBD1. The sample here was CD8+ T cells sorted from PBMCs, taken about 5 days after vaccination. The sequence was collected from a man aged 50 or older who received an inactivated influenza vaccine. As DNA, the CDR3 is TGTGCCAGCAGCTCCGGACAGGGGAACTATGGCTACACCTTC. It is translated as CASSSGQGNYGYTF.